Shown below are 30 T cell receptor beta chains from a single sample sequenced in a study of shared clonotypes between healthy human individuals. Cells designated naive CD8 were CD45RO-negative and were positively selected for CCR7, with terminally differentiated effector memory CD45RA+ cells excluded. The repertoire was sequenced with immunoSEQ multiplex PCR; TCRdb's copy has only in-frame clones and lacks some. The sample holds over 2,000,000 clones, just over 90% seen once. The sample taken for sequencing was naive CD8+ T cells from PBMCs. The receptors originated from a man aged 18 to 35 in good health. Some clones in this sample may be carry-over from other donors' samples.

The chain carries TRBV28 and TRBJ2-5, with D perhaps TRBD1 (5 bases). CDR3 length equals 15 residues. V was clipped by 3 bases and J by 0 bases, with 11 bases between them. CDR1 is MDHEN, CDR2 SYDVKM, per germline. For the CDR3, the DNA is TGTGCCAGCAGTTTCCTCGACAGAAACCAAGAGACCCAGTACTTC. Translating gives CASSFLDRNQETQYF. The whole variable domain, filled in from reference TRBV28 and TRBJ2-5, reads DVKVTQSSRYLVKRTGEKVFLECVQDMDHENMFWYRQDPGLGLRLIYFSYDVKMKEKGDIPEGYSVSREKKERFSLILESASTNQTSMYLCASSFLDRNQETQYFGPGTRLLVL.

The CDR3 loop reads CASSPLGGRVSDTQYF. The CDR3 DNA reads as TGTGCCAGCAGCCCCCTCGGCGGGAGAGTCTCAGATACGCAGTATTTT. This sequence joins TRBV9 and TRBJ2-3, with TRBD2 matching 7 bases. This CDR3 has 16 residues. After removal of 4 bases from V and 4 bases from J, the junction contained 12 bases not matched to a gene. Per the germline V gene, CDR1 is SGDLS and CDR2 is YYNGEE.

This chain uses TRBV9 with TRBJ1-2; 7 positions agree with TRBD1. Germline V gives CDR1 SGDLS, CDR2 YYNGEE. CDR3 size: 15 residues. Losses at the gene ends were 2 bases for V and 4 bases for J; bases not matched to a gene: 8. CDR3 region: CASSVGQAAGYGYTF. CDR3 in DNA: TGTGCCAGCAGCGTCGGACAGGCAGCCGGCTATGGCTACACCTTC.

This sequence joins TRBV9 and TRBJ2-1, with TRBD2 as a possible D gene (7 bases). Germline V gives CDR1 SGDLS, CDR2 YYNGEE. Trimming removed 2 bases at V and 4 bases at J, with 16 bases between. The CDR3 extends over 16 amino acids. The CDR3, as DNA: TGTGCCAGCAGCGTGGGGGCTAGCGGCATATACAATGAGCAGTTCTTC. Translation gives CASSVGASGIYNEQFF. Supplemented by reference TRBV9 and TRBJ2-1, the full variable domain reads DSGVTQTPKHLITATGQRVTLRCSPRSGDLSVYWYQQSLDQGLQFLIQYYNGEERAKGNILERFSAQQFPDLHSELNLSSLELGDSALYFCASSVGASGIYNEQFFGPGTRLTVL.

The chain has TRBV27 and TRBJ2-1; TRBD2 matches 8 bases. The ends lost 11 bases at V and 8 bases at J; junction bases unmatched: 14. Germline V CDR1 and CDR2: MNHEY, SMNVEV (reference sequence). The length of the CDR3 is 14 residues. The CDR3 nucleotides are TGTGCCGCCAGAGATAGCGGGAAACGGGATGAGCAGTTCTTC. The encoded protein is CAARDSGKRDEQFF.

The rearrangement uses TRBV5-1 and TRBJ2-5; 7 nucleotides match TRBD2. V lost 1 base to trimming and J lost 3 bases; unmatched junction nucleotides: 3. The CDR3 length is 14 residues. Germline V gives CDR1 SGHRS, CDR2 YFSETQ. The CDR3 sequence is CASSLWSGKETQYF. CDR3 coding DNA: TGCGCCAGCAGCTTGTGGAGCGGGAAAGAGACCCAGTACTTC.

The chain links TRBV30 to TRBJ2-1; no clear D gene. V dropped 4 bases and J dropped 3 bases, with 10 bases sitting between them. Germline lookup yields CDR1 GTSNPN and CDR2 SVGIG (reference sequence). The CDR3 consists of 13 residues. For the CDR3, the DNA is TGTGCCTGGAATTCGGGCCTCTACAATGAGCAGTTCTTC. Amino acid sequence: CAWNSGLYNEQFF.

CDR3 region: CASSLLAVQETQYF. The CDR3 DNA reads as TGTGCCAGCAGCTTGCTAGCGGTTCAAGAGACCCAGTACTTC. The chain employs TRBV7-9 and TRBJ2-5, with 7 bases matching TRBD2. The V segment lost 3 bases and the J segment 2 bases; nucleotides outside the gene matches: 3. Germline CDR1 reads SEHNR; CDR2 reads FQNEAQ (reference sequence). The CDR3 contains 14 residues.

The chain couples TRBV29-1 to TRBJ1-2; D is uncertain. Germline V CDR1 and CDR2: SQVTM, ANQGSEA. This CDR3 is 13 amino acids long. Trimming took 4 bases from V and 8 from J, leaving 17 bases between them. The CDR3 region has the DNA TGCAGCGTTGGACCTCTCCGACACGGCGGCTACACCTTC. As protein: CSVGPLRHGGYTF.

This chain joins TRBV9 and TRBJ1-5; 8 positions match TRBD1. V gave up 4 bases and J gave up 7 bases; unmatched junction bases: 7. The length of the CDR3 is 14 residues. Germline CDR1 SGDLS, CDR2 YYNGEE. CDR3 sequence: CASSRTGMGQPQHF. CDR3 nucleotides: TGTGCCAGCAGCCGGACAGGGATGGGACAGCCCCAGCATTTT.

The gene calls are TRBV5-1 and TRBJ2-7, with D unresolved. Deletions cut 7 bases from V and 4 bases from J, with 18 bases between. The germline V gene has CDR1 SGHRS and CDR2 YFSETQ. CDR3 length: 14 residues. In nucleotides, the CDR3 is TGCGCCAGCCGCGAATTAGGGAACCTATACGAGCAGTACTTC. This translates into CASRELGNLYEQYF.

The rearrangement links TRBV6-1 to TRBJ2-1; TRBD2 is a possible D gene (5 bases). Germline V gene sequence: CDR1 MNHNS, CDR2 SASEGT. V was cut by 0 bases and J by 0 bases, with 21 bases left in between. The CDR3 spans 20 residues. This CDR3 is CASSEALFTWRASSYNEQFF. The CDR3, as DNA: TGTGCCAGCAGTGAAGCGCTTTTTACTTGGCGGGCGAGCTCCTACAATGAGCAGTTCTTC.

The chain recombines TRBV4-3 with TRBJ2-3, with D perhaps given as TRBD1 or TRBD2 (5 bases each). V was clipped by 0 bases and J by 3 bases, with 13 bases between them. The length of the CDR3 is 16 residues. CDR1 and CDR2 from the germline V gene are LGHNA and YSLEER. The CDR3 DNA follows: TGCGCCAGCAGCCAAGAACCGGGACGACGAACAGATACGCAGTATTTT. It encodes CASSQEPGRRTDTQYF.

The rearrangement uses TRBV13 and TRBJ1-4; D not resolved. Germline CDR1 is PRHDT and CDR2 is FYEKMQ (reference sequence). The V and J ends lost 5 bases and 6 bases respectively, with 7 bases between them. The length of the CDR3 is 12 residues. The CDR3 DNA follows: TGTGCCAGCAGCCTCCGGTATGAAAAACTGTTTTTT. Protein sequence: CASSLRYEKLFF.

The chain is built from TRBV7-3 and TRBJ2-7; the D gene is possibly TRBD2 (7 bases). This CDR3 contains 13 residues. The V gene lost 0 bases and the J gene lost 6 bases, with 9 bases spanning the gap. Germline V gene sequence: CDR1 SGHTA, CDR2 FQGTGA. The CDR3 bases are TGTGCCAGCAGCTTAACCGGGGGGCGCGAGCAGTACTTC. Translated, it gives CASSLTGGREQYF.

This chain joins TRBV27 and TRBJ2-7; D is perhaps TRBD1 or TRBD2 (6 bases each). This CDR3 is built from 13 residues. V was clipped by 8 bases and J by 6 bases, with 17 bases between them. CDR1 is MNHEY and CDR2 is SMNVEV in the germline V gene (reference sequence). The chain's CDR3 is CASGGTRSLEQYF. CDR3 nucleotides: TGTGCCAGCGGCGGGACACGCTCCCTCGAGCAGTACTTC.

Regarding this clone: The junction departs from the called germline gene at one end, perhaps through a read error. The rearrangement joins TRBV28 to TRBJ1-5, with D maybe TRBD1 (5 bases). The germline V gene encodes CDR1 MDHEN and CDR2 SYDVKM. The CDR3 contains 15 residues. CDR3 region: CASTTRQTGNQPQHF. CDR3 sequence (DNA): TGTGCCAGCACCACAAGACAAACAGGCAACCAGCCCCAGCATTTT. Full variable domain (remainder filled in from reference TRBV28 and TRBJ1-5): DVKVTQSSRYLVKRTGEKVFLECVQDMDHENMFWYRQDPGLGLRLIYFSYDVKMKEKGDIPEGYSVSREKKERFSLILESASTNQTSMYLCASTTRQTGNQPQHFGDGTRLSIL.

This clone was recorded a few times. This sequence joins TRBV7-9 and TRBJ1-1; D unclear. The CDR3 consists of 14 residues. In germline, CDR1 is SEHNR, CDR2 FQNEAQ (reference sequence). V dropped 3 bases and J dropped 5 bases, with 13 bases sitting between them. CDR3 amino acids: CASSFEVGGTEAFF. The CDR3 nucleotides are TGTGCCAGCAGCTTTGAGGTGGGAGGGACTGAAGCTTTCTTT.

CDR3 residues: CASGPAGGSWEQFF. CDR3 bases: TGTGCCAGCGGCCCCGCTGGCGGGAGCTGGGAGCAGTTCTTC. The J gene is TRBJ2-1, the V gene TRBV9, with TRBD2 matching over 7 bases. With V trimmed by 7 bases and J by 10 bases, 14 bases remained unmatched. The length of the CDR3 is 14 residues. Germline V gene lookup returns CDR1 SGDLS and CDR2 YYNGEE.

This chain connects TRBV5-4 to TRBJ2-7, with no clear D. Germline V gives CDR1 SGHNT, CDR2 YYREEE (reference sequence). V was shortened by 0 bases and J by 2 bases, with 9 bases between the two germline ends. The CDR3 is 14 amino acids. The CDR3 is CASSLGVPPYEQYF. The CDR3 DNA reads TGTGCCAGCAGCTTGGGGGTGCCCCCCTACGAGCAGTACTTC.

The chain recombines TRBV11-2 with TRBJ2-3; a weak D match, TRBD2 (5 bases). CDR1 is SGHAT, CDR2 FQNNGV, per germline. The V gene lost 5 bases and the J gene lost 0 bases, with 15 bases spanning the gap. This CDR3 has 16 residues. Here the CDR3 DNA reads TGTGCCAGCAGCCACCGGAGTAGCGCAAGCACAGATACGCAGTATTTT. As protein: CASSHRSSASTDTQYF.

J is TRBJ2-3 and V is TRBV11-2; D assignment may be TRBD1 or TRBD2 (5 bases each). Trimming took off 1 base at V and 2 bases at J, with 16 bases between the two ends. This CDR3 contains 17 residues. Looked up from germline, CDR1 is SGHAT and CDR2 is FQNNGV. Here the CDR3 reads CASSLAGTTLYTDTQYF. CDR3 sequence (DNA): TGTGCCAGCAGCTTAGCAGGGACGACCCTTTACACAGATACGCAGTATTTT.

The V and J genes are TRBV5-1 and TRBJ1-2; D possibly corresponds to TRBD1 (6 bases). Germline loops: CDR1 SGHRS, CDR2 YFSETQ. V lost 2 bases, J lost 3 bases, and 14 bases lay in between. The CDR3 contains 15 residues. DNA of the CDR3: TGCGCCAGCAGCTTATGGGACACTTGGGACTATGGCTACACCTTC. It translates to CASSLWDTWDYGYTF.

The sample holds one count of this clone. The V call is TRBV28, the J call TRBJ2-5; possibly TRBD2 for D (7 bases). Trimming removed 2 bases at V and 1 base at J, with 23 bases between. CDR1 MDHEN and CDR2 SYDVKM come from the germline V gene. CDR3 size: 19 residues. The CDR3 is CASSLPQGISGIIQETQYF. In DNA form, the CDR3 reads TGTGCCAGCAGTTTACCACAGGGTATCAGCGGGATTATCCAAGAGACCCAGTACTTC.

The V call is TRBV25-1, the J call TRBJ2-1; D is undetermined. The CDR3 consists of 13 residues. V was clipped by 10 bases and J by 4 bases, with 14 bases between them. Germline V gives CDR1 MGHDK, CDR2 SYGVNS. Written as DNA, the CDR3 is TGTGCCACCCAACTGTCGAAATACAATGAGCAGTTCTTC. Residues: CATQLSKYNEQFF.

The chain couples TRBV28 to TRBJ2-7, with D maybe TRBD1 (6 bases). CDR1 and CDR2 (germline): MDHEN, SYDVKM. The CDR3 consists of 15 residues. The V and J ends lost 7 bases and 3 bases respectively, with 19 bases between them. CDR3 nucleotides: TGTGCCAGCAACCAGGGGACACGCCGACTCTACGAGCAGTACTTC. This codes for CASNQGTRRLYEQYF.

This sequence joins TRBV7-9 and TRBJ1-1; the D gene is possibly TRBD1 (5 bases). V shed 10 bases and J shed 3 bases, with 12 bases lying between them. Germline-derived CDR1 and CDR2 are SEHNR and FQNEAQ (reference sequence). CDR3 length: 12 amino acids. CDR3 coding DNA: TGTGCCACAACTGGGGGGGACACTGAAGCTTTCTTT. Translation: CATTGGDTEAFF. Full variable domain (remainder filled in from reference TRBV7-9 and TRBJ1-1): DTGVSQNPRHKITKRGQNVTFRCDPISEHNRLYWYRQTLGQGPEFLTYFQNEAQLEKSRLLSDRFSAERPKGSFSTLEIQRTEQGDSAMYLCATTGGDTEAFFGQGTRLTVV.

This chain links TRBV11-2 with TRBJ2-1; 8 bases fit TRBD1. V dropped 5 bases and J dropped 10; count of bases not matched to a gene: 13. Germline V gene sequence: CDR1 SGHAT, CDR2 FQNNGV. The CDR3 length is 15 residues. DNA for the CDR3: TGTGCCAGCAGCCACAGGGGGACTGCCCGGGGGGAGCAGTTCTTC. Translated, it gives CASSHRGTARGEQFF.

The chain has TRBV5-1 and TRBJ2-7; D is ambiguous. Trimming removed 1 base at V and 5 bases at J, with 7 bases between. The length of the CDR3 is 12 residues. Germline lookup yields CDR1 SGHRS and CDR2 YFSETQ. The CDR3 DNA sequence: TGCGCCAGCAGCTTGAAACAGAACGAGCAGTACTTC. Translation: CASSLKQNEQYF.

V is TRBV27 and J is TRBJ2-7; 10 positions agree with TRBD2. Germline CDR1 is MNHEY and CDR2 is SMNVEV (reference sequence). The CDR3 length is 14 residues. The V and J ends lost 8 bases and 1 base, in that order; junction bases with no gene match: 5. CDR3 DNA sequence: TGTGCCAGCGGATGGACTAGCGGTTCCTACGAGCAGTACTTC. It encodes CASGWTSGSYEQYF.